This is a list of T cell receptor beta chains from one sample in a study of T cell responses to AZD1222 COVID-19 vaccine. Produced via immunoSEQ multiplex PCR; TCRdb's table is partial and in-frame only. The sample comprises approximately 110,000 clones, 88% of which are singletons, and around 5% rests with the top ten. This sample comprised peripheral blood, obtained on day 0 of AZD1222 vaccination. All receptors come from an adult in good health. CDR3s include the opening cysteine and the closing phenylalanine or tryptophan. Each record gives: V gene, D gene, clone size, CDR3 protein. A D gene is named only where the DNA matches it firmly. Only part of the rows carry a size: once, few, many, or a class if the clone is expanded.

v_gene: TRBV6-6
d_gene: NA
abundance: NA
CDR3aa: CASSSGQLNYGYTF

v_gene: TRBV7-9
d_gene: TRBD1
abundance: NA
CDR3aa: CASSWTGGTEAFF

v_gene: TRBV2
d_gene: TRBD2
abundance: NA
CDR3aa: CASNPLGASGGFYEQYF

v_gene: TRBV5-1
d_gene: NA
abundance: NA
CDR3aa: CASSLGQSSYEQYF

v_gene: TRBV6-2/TRBV6-3
d_gene: NA
abundance: NA
CDR3aa: CASSTDSYEQYF

v_gene: TRBV19
d_gene: NA
abundance: NA
CDR3aa: CASSIPGQSSGYTF

v_gene: TRBV6-5
d_gene: TRBD1
abundance: NA
CDR3aa: CASRRTGDNSPLHF

v_gene: TRBV19
d_gene: NA
abundance: NA
CDR3aa: CASSAGLNQPQHF

v_gene: TRBV6-5
d_gene: NA
abundance: NA
CDR3aa: CASSSRGDTGELFF

v_gene: TRBV18
d_gene: TRBD1
abundance: few
CDR3aa: CASSPPLAGGFSYEQYF

v_gene: TRBV11-3
d_gene: TRBD2
abundance: NA
CDR3aa: CASSSQSGEGEQFF

v_gene: TRBV5-1
d_gene: NA
abundance: few
CDR3aa: CASSLDQSWNSEQYF

v_gene: TRBV6-2/TRBV6-3
d_gene: NA
abundance: NA
CDR3aa: CASSYGRTNEKLFF

v_gene: TRBV7-3
d_gene: NA
abundance: NA
CDR3aa: CASSQISTGANVLTF

v_gene: TRBV28
d_gene: TRBD2
abundance: NA
CDR3aa: CASSQSGGTSTDTQYF

v_gene: TRBV6-2/TRBV6-3
d_gene: NA
abundance: NA
CDR3aa: CASSYDGRPGTQYF

v_gene: TRBV11-2
d_gene: NA
abundance: NA
CDR3aa: CASSSTFDEQYF

v_gene: TRBV27
d_gene: NA
abundance: once
CDR3aa: CASRPGMSNYGYTF

v_gene: TRBV11-2
d_gene: NA
abundance: NA
CDR3aa: CASSARTVENIQYF

v_gene: TRBV7-3
d_gene: NA
abundance: NA
CDR3aa: CASSLSRGTTDTQYF

v_gene: TRBV6-5
d_gene: NA
abundance: NA
CDR3aa: CASNPGPSGSYEQYF

v_gene: TRBV14
d_gene: TRBD1
abundance: NA
CDR3aa: CASSQRTGWFF

v_gene: TRBV11-3
d_gene: TRBD2
abundance: NA
CDR3aa: CASSLGGLANNEQFF

v_gene: TRBV5-1
d_gene: NA
abundance: NA
CDR3aa: CASSLNPGGAMNTEAFF

v_gene: TRBV5-4
d_gene: TRBD1
abundance: once
CDR3aa: CASSSVTGTGHGYTF

v_gene: TRBV29-1
d_gene: TRBD1
abundance: NA
CDR3aa: CSAGTGYGQPQHF

v_gene: TRBV16
d_gene: NA
abundance: NA
CDR3aa: CASSQLRETEAFF

v_gene: TRBV6-1
d_gene: NA
abundance: NA
CDR3aa: CASTQTVTGELFF

v_gene: TRBV7-2
d_gene: TRBD2
abundance: NA
CDR3aa: CASSLDGLATYEQYF

v_gene: TRBV7-6
d_gene: TRBD2
abundance: NA
CDR3aa: CASRLSYGGGTGELFF

v_gene: TRBV9
d_gene: NA
abundance: once
CDR3aa: CASSASGGGNQPQHF

v_gene: TRBV7-2
d_gene: NA
abundance: NA
CDR3aa: CASQSRSGTPNTEAFF

v_gene: TRBV5-1
d_gene: TRBD1
abundance: NA
CDR3aa: CASSFRRGHDTQYF

v_gene: TRBV28
d_gene: TRBD2
abundance: NA
CDR3aa: CASSLGPRTRGLAGGPLTGELFF

v_gene: TRBV4-2
d_gene: NA
abundance: NA
CDR3aa: CASSLQAGALAVSSYNEQFF

v_gene: TRBV7-2
d_gene: TRBD1
abundance: NA
CDR3aa: CASSMGQVAYNEQFF

v_gene: TRBV7-9
d_gene: TRBD2
abundance: NA
CDR3aa: CASSLALGGLRTGANVLTF

v_gene: TRBV28
d_gene: NA
abundance: NA
CDR3aa: CASSSPDGNYGYTF

v_gene: TRBV19
d_gene: TRBD1
abundance: NA
CDR3aa: CASGTEYTGELFF

v_gene: TRBV19
d_gene: NA
abundance: NA
CDR3aa: CASSTHRAYSAGANVLTF

v_gene: TRBV3-1/TRBV3-2
d_gene: NA
abundance: NA
CDR3aa: CASSPSGTASYEQYF

v_gene: TRBV4-1
d_gene: NA
abundance: few
CDR3aa: CASSQGPNSRWNIYNEQFF